One and the same sample provided the 3 T cell receptor beta chains below, sequenced in a study of tumor-infiltrating lymphocytes in primary liver carcinoma. The input was about 490 ng total RNA; TCR beta cDNA was made from it with a constant-region primer. Slightly modified ARM-PCR served as the procedure for the TCR beta libraries. These libraries came from three rounds of nested multiplex PCR. Use of TRBV1-TRBV30 forward primers with a C-beta reverse primer characterized the first two PCR rounds, which lasted 10 cycles each. TCRdb redid the calling of the multiplex PCR reads with MiXCR, one entry per CDR3 protein. This sample yields more than 85,000 distinct CDR3 sequences, of which roughly four fifths are seen a single time; about 20% belongs to the top ten. For each extraction, RNA and DNA were obtained together from approximately 20-30 mg of unsorted bulk tissue. Sequenced material: liver tumor tissue from sampling region 3. Described subset: tumor region T3, left-lateral pole. All receptors come from a man in his forties with primary liver carcinoma and hepatitis B virus infection.

As to this clonotype: The conserved final phenylalanine or tryptophan is absent from the CDR3, which likely points to a read error. The V gene is TRBV12-3 or TRBV12-4, the J gene TRBJ2-5, with TRBD1 matching over 7 bases. The CDR3 is 14 amino acids. In DNA, the CDR3 is TGTGTCAGCGCTCAGGGACAGTACCAAGAGACCCAGTACTTA. Its translation is CVSAQGQYQETQYL.

Remarks on this clonotype: Germline and junction disagree at one end, which may indicate a read error. V gene TRBV28 combines with J gene TRBJ2-2, with D perhaps given as TRBD1 or TRBD2 (6 bases each). The CDR3 has 14 amino acids. Germline V gene lookup returns CDR1 MDHEN and CDR2 SYDVKM. The CDR3 DNA is TGTGCCGCCAGGAGGGACATTAAGACCGGGGAACTGTTTTTT. It encodes CAARRDIKTGELFF.

The rearrangement joins TRBV12-3 or TRBV12-4 to TRBJ1-2; D remains unclear. The CDR3 totals 12 residues. V dropped 3 bases and J dropped 13 bases, with 15 bases sitting between them. CDR3 protein: CASSLGGYGFTF. CDR3 nucleotides: TGTGCCAGCAGTTTGGGTGGATATGGTTTCACCTTC.